The 29 T cell receptor beta chains below all came from one sample that was sequenced in a study of monozygotic twins with inflammatory bowel disease. TCRdb re-called the 5' RACE reads; every CDR3 protein appears as one record, without DNA. The ten most abundant clones cover 5.6% of a sample with some 330,000 distinct CDR3 sequences. The sequenced material came from blood. Source of these receptors: a human donor with ulcerative colitis or Crohn's disease, or a healthy co-twin of an affected twin (not recorded which).

The CDR3 sequence: CASSQEGFPGGSNEQFF. The chain links TRBV4-3 to TRBJ2-1; there is no DNA to check the TCRdb D call of TRBD1. Germline CDR1 and CDR2: LGHNA and YSLEER. This CDR3 has 17 amino acids.

The chain couples TRBV6-2 or TRBV6-3 to TRBJ1-1; TCRdb calls TRBD1, which cannot be checked without DNA. Germline V gene lookup returns CDR1 MNHEY and CDR2 SVGEGT. The CDR3 length is 14 residues. CDR3 in amino acids: CASSHTGGITEAFF.

The V gene is TRBV5-1, the J gene TRBJ2-7. Germline V gene sequence: CDR1 SGHRS, CDR2 YFSETQ. The CDR3 has 14 amino acids. The CDR3: CASSLDGRQYEQYF.

The chain uses TRBV4-2 and TRBJ2-7; with no DNA, the TCRdb D assignment of TRBD2 cannot be verified. This CDR3 has 15 residues. The germline gives CDR1 LGHNA, CDR2 YNFKEQ. CDR3 loop: CASSQVAGVSYEQYF.

The rearrangement uses TRBV20-1 and TRBJ1-1; TCRdb calls TRBD1, which cannot be checked without DNA. The CDR3 is 13 amino acids. Germline CDR1 is DFQATT and CDR2 is SNEGSKA (reference sequence). CDR3 sequence reads: CSARKGRDTEAFF.

This chain joins TRBV12-3 or TRBV12-4 and TRBJ1-5; with no DNA, the TCRdb D assignment of TRBD1 cannot be verified. CDR3 size: 14 residues. The CDR3 protein is CASSVQGINQPQHF.

This chain connects TRBV6-1 to TRBJ2-1; TCRdb outputs TRBD1, but without DNA this stays unchecked. This CDR3 contains 16 residues. The V gene's germline CDR1 is MNHNS and CDR2 SASEGT. The CDR3 spells CASTLTTGLKGNEQFF.

The V and J genes are TRBV24-1 and TRBJ2-1; the D call of TRBD2 rests on TCRdb alone, since no DNA is present to check it. CDR3 length equals 15 residues. Looked up from germline, CDR1 is KGHDR and CDR2 is SFDVKD. The CDR3 region is CATSLAGPSYNEQFF.

V usage is TRBV7-2 and J usage is TRBJ1-5; as DNA is missing, the TRBD1 call by TCRdb cannot be tested. CDR3 size: 14 residues. CDR1 is SGHTA, CDR2 FQGNSA, per germline. The CDR3 is CASSGTGGFQPQHF.

The chain joins TRBV12-3 or TRBV12-4 to TRBJ1-5. The CDR3 spans 16 residues. The CDR3 is CASSLGRGSGNQPQHF.

V is TRBV12-3 or TRBV12-4 and J is TRBJ2-1; as DNA is missing, the TRBD2 call by TCRdb cannot be tested. The CDR3 extends over 17 amino acids. CDR3: CASRQILAGGSYNEQFF.

The chain is built from TRBV7-3 and TRBJ1-2; TCRdb proposes TRBD1, but this gene call is untestable without DNA. Germline values: CDR1 SGHTA, CDR2 FQGTGA. The CDR3 sequence is 12 residues long. CDR3 sequence: CASSLSGQGYTF.

This CDR3 reads CASSLARQLEEVDGYTF. V gene TRBV5-1 combines with J gene TRBJ1-2. Germline V gene data show CDR1 as SGHRS and CDR2 as YFSETQ. The CDR3 has 17 amino acids. Complete variable domain (other parts from reference TRBV5-1 and TRBJ1-2): KAGVTQTPRYLIKTRGQQVTLSCSPISGHRSVSWYQQTPGQGLQFLFEYFSETQRNKGNFPGRFSGRQFSNSRSEMNVSTLELGDSALYLCASSLARQLEEVDGYTFGSGTRLTVV.

The chain has TRBV6-5 and TRBJ1-5. Germline CDR1 is MNHEY and CDR2 is SVGAGI. The CDR3 has 12 residues. The CDR3 sequence is CANLRGDQPQHF.

This chain connects TRBV7-2 to TRBJ2-3; the TCRdb D gene call, TRBD1, has no DNA to confirm it. The CDR3 loop spans 16 amino acids. The germline V gene has CDR1 SGHTA and CDR2 FQGNSA. CDR3: CASSPPRTPRARMQYF.

This rearrangement joins TRBV7-9 to TRBJ1-6; the D gene TCRdb calls, TRBD1, cannot be checked with no DNA. From germline, CDR1 is SEHNR and CDR2 FQNEAQ (reference sequence). This CDR3 contains 15 residues. CDR3: CASSLGGDAASPLHF. Together with reference TRBV7-9 and TRBJ1-6, the CDR3 gives the full variable domain: DTGVSQNPRHKITKRGQNVTFRCDPISEHNRLYWYRQTLGQGPEFLTYFQNEAQLEKSRLLSDRFSAERPKGSFSTLEIQRTEQGDSAMYLCASSLGGDAASPLHFGNGTRLTVT.

The chain combines TRBV5-1 with TRBJ2-3. The length of the CDR3 is 16 residues. Germline loops: CDR1 SGHRS, CDR2 YFSETQ. This CDR3 reads CASSLVLGLAGATQYF.

The chain combines TRBV5-6 with TRBJ2-7; the D call of TRBD1 rests on TCRdb alone, since no DNA is present to check it. This CDR3 has 15 amino acids. Looked up from germline, CDR1 is SGHDT and CDR2 is YYEEEE. CDR3 residues: CASSLRDRLFYEQYF.

J is TRBJ2-3 and V is TRBV14; TCRdb's D gene call, TRBD1, goes unchecked for lack of DNA. The CDR3 loop spans 12 amino acids. Germline lookup yields CDR1 SGHDN and CDR2 FVKESK. CDR3 in amino acids: CASSQGVDTQYF.

The chain recombines TRBV12-3 or TRBV12-4 with TRBJ2-2; TCRdb's D call, TRBD1, is unchecked because there is no DNA. The CDR3 spans 14 residues. The CDR3 loop is CASSSGTGTGELFF.

This sequence joins TRBV4-1 and TRBJ2-1; the TCRdb call, TRBD1, lacks DNA for checking. This CDR3 region has 16 residues. CDR1 is MGHRA and CDR2 is YSYEKL in the germline V gene. CDR3 in amino acids: CASSQVGDRAPDEQFF.

The chain recombines TRBV12-3 or TRBV12-4 with TRBJ1-5; TCRdb's D call, TRBD1, is unchecked because there is no DNA. There are 14 residues in the CDR3. The CDR3 sequence: CASSRQYRNQPQHF.

The V and J genes are TRBV3-1 and TRBJ1-5; TCRdb proposes TRBD1, but this gene call is untestable without DNA. This CDR3 spans 16 amino acids. The V gene's germline CDR1 is LGHDT and CDR2 YNNKEL (reference sequence). The CDR3 reads CASSLGQPRGNQPQHF.

The genes are TRBV9 and TRBJ2-5; the D gene TCRdb calls, TRBD2, cannot be checked with no DNA. Germline-derived CDR1 and CDR2 are SGDLS and YYNGEE. The CDR3 covers 16 residues. CDR3: CASSLDAGGSPETQYF.

V usage is TRBV20-1 and J usage is TRBJ2-5; the D call of TRBD1 rests on TCRdb alone, since no DNA is present to check it. The CDR3 has 14 residues. CDR1 and CDR2 (germline): DFQATT, SNEGSKA (reference sequence). The CDR3 here is CSARGGRSQETQYF.

This sequence joins TRBV28 and TRBJ2-5. Germline loops: CDR1 MDHEN, CDR2 SYDVKM. This CDR3 comprises 15 residues. The CDR3 is CASSFLSDGQETQYF.

The chain employs TRBV19 and TRBJ1-2; TCRdb designates TRBD1, a call that cannot be tested without DNA. Germline CDR1 is LNHDA and CDR2 is SQIVND (reference sequence). CDR3 length equals 15 residues. Here the CDR3 reads CASIWTGTANYGYTF.

This chain's CDR3 is CAISFGDPQAYNEQFF. V usage is TRBV5-1 and J usage is TRBJ2-1. Germline V lookup: CDR1 SGHRS, CDR2 YFSETQ. The CDR3 has 16 amino acids.

The chain couples TRBV2 to TRBJ1-4; TCRdb gives TRBD1 as the D gene, but with no DNA this cannot be confirmed. CDR1 SNHLY and CDR2 FYNNEI come from the germline V gene. The CDR3 is 13 amino acids. CDR3 amino acids: CASRRGADEKLFF.